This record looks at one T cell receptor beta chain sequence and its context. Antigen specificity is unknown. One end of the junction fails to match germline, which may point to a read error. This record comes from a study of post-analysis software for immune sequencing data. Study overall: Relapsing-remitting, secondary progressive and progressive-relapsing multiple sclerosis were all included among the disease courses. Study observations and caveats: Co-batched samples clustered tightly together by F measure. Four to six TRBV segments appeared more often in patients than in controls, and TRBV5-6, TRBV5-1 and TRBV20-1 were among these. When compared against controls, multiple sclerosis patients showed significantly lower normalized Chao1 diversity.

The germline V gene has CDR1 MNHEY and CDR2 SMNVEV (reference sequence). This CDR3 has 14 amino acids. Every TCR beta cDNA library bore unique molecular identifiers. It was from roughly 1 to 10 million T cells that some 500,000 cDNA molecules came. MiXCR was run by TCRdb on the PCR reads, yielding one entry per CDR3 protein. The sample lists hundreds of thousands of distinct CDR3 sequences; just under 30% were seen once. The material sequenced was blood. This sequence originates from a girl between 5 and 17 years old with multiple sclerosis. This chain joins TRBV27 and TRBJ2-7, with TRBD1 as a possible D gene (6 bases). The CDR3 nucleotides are TGTGCCAGCGGTTTATCGCAGGGGCCCTACGAGCAGTACTTC. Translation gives CASGLSQGPYEQYF.